The entry below gives a single T cell receptor (beta chain) sequence along with its context. The data were obtained in a study of graft-versus-host responses after intestinal transplantation. Profiled with immunoSEQ multiplex PCR; TCRdb holds only in-frame clones, not every one. This sample has almost 15,000 clones; about 68% occur once, and the top ten carry approximately 10%. Intraepithelial lymphocytes and lamina propria lymphocytes were released through processing of graft tissue. Germline CDR1 is SGHVS and CDR2 is FQNEAQ. The V gene end was trimmed by 4 bases and the J gene end by 2 bases; junction bases not matched to a gene: 7. The CDR3 length is 15 residues.

The sample in question was ileum tissue, obtained less than 700 days after intestinal transplantation. This clonotype was sampled from a human patient who received an intestinal transplant, so some T cells may come from the graft donor. The gene calls are TRBV7-8 and TRBJ1-1, with TRBD1 matching over 7 bases. The CDR3 nucleotides read TGTGCCAGCAGCTCCGAGGGACAGTCCAACACTGAAGCTTTCTTT. Protein sequence: CASSSEGQSNTEAFF.